This T cell receptor (beta chain) was sequenced during a study of CD8+ T cells in alopecia areata. General study findings and limits: Numerous expanded lesional clones remained in scalp and blood during tofacitinib. Because of a solitary nonresponder, the connection of baseline CD8+ expansion to response stays uncertain. Scalp clonality decreased significantly with tofacitinib, and so did expanded CD8+ clones among the top 100.

Specified treatment: oral pan-JAK inhibitor, 5-10 mg twice daily. Collected material from alopecia areata patients comprised lesional scalp punch biopsies and peripheral blood. As for this clone: What it binds is unknown. Relative to the germline gene, one junction end is altered; a read error may explain this.

As the sequencing template, cDNA was produced by extracting RNA and reverse transcribing it. Method: immunoSEQ multiplex PCR; TCRdb's copy keeps in-frame clones and lacks some. The table records about 270,000 clones, over 45% of them present only once. The CDR3 totals 15 residues. The germline gives CDR1 SGHTA, CDR2 FQGNSA. This rearrangement joins TRBV7-2 to TRBJ2-3, with 7 nucleotides matching TRBD2. The sample here was CD4+ T cells sorted from blood, taken around week 54, from a patient treated with tofacitinib. The receptor comes from a human donor with alopecia areata. The CDR3, as DNA: TGTGCCAGCAGCGTAGCGGGTAGGAGCACAGATACGCAGTATTTT. Its translation is CASSVAGRSTDTQYF.